Listed below are T cell receptor beta chains from one sample, sequenced in a study of cytomegalovirus exposure and HLA in healthy donors. Method: immunoSEQ multiplex PCR; TCRdb's copy keeps in-frame clones and lacks some. The sample records some 200,000 clones, less than 85% being singletons. The source material was PBMCs. All receptors derive from a girl between 5 and 17 years old in good health and CMV-seropositive. Both conserved end residues are part of each CDR3. D genes are given only for firm matches. The size field is filled for only some rows; it gives once, few, many or a size class.

d_gene	v_gene	abundance	j_gene	CDR3nt	CDR3aa
TRBD1	TRBV19	-	TRBJ2-2	TGTGCCAGTAGTGACAGGGGGTTGAACACCGGGGAGCTGTTTTTT	CASSDRGLNTGELFF
-	TRBV30	-	TRBJ1-5	TGTGCCTGGAGTGGAGCAGGATACCGCAATCAGCCCCAGCATTTT	CAWSGAGYRNQPQHF
-	TRBV19	-	TRBJ1-6	TGTGCCAGTAGTGTCGACAGGCGCGCCTATAATTCACCCCTCCACTTT	CASSVDRRAYNSPLHF
-	TRBV27	-	TRBJ1-3	TGTGCCAGCAGTTCACGTACAAGCTCTGGAAACACCATATATTTT	CASSSRTSSGNTIYF
TRBD1	TRBV5-1	-	TRBJ1-1	TGCGCCAGCAGCTTATCGACAGGGGGGATAATCAACACTGAAGCTTTCTTT	CASSLSTGGIINTEAFF
TRBD2	TRBV18	-	TRBJ2-5	TGTGCCAGCTCACCACCGGGACTAGCGGGGGGGCCAGAGACCCAGTACTTC	CASSPPGLAGGPETQYF
-	TRBV7-9	-	TRBJ2-7	TGTGCCAGCAGCTTTGGACAGTACGAGCAGTACTTC	CASSFGQYEQYF
-	TRBV9	-	TRBJ2-7	TGTGCCAGCAGCCCTCGAGATAGCGGAGCCTCCTACGAGCAGTACTTC	CASSPRDSGASYEQYF
TRBD1	TRBV7-8	-	TRBJ1-4	TGTGCCGGCAGCTCCGAAGGGGGCTCTGAAAAACTGTTTTTT	CAGSSEGGSEKLFF
-	TRBV25-1	-	TRBJ2-7	TGTGCCAGCAGTGATCCTCGAGGAGGTTTGAACGAGCAGTACTTC	CASSDPRGGLNEQYF
-	TRBV30	-	TRBJ2-4	TGTGCCTGGGGCCTGCGGGGAAACATTCAGTACTTC	CAWGLRGNIQYF
-	TRBV7-8	-	TRBJ2-5	TGTGCCAGCAGCTCCAGAGAGACCCAGTACTTC	CASSSRETQYF
-	TRBV4-3	-	TRBJ1-4	TGCGCCAGCAGCCAAACTGGACAGATAACTAATGAAAAACTGTTTTTT	CASSQTGQITNEKLFF
TRBD1	TRBV4-1	-	TRBJ1-2	TGCGCCAGCAGCCCGGGACAGAGGGAAGGGGGCTACACCTTC	CASSPGQREGGYTF
-	TRBV6-6	-	TRBJ1-2	TGTGCCAGCAGCTCTGGACACGACTATGGCTACACCTTC	CASSSGHDYGYTF
TRBD1	TRBV7-2	-	TRBJ1-1	TGTGCCAGCAGCCCGGGACAGGGATTCGCTGAAGCTTTCTTT	CASSPGQGFAEAFF
-	TRBV7-8	-	TRBJ2-5	TGTGCCAGCAGCCCGCTAGATACCCAGTACTTC	CASSPLDTQYF
TRBD1	TRBV2	-	TRBJ1-5	TGTGCCAGCAGTGAAGATGAGGGGGCTTTTCAGCCCCGGCATTTT	CASSEDEGAFQPRHF
TRBD1	TRBV7-9	-	TRBJ1-1	TGTGCCAGCAGCTTACCTCGAGACAGGGTATTCTCTACGAACACTGAAGCTTTCTTT	CASSLPRDRVFSTNTEAFF
TRBD1	TRBV28	-	TRBJ1-2	TGTGCCAGCTCCAAAACCCAACAGGGGTGGAATGGCTACACCTTC	CASSKTQQGWNGYTF
TRBD1	TRBV7-9	-	TRBJ1-2	TGTGCCAGCAGATCCGGGACAGGGGGCAAATGGGACTATGGCTACACCTTC	CASRSGTGGKWDYGYTF
-	TRBV10-3	-	TRBJ2-2	TGTGCCATCAGTGAAACTCTCCTCAGGGGTGATTACACCGGGGAGCTGTTTTTT	CAISETLLRGDYTGELFF
-	TRBV5-1	-	TRBJ1-2	TGCGCCAGCAGCCAACGACCGGCTGCGGTGTCGGACTATGGCTACACCTTC	CASSQRPAAVSDYGYTF
TRBD1	TRBV7-7	few	TRBJ1-1	TGTGCCAGCAGTTCCGGGACAGGGGAAGCTTTCTTT	CASSSGTGEAFF
TRBD2	TRBV2	-	TRBJ2-7	TGTGCCAGCCACACTAGCGGGGGATCCTACGAGCAGTACTTC	CASHTSGGSYEQYF
-	TRBV5-4	-	TRBJ2-7	TGTGCCAGCAGCTTGGCGGGTTCCTACGAGCAGTACTTC	CASSLAGSYEQYF
-	TRBV7-2	-	TRBJ1-5	TGTGCCAGCAGCTTGGTTCAGGGGCGAGGAAATCAGCCCCAGCATTTT	CASSLVQGRGNQPQHF
-	TRBV19	-	TRBJ1-2	TGTGTTTCTAGCGGGAAAAACTATGGCTACACCTTC	CVSSGKNYGYTF
TRBD2	TRBV6-1	-	TRBJ2-6	TGTGCCAGCAGTGATCAAGTGGGAGGGGCCGGGGCCAACGTCCTGACTTTC	CASSDQVGGAGANVLTF
-	TRBV5-4	once	TRBJ2-5	TGTGCCAGCAGCGCCGGCCCAACTTCGGGGGAGACCCAGTACTTC	CASSAGPTSGETQYF
-	TRBV25-1	-	TRBJ1-5	TGTGCCAGCAGTGAGGGGGGGCCCCTATATAGCAATCAGCCCCAGCATTTT	CASSEGGPLYSNQPQHF
TRBD2	TRBV5-1	-	TRBJ2-7	TGCGCCAGCAGCTTCTGGACTAGCGGGGGGGCCGCCGAGCAGTACTTC	CASSFWTSGGAAEQYF
TRBD2	TRBV19	once	TRBJ2-3	TGTGCCAGTAGTATTAGGGTAGCGGGAGATACGCAGTATTTT	CASSIRVAGDTQYF
TRBD1	TRBV27	-	TRBJ2-1	TGTGCCAGCAGTTTAGCCAGGGGGCTTGATGAGCAGTTCTTC	CASSLARGLDEQFF
TRBD2	TRBV5-6	few	TRBJ2-2	TGTGCCAGCAGCTGGGCGACTAGCGGGACGAACACCGGGGAGCTGTTTTTT	CASSWATSGTNTGELFF
TRBD2	TRBV11-2	-	TRBJ2-7	TGTGCCAGCAGCTTGGACGGGGGGGCCTACGAGCAGTACTTC	CASSLDGGAYEQYF
TRBD1	TRBV6-6	-	TRBJ2-5	TGTGCCAGCAGTTACTCGGGACAGCCACTAATGGAGACCCAGTACTTC	CASSYSGQPLMETQYF
-	TRBV5-5	-	TRBJ2-7	TGTGCCAGCACCCCCCGGGCAGGGGACTACGAGCAGTACTTC	CASTPRAGDYEQYF
-	TRBV7-9	-	TRBJ1-2	TGTGCCAGCAGCTTATCGGGCGGGATTTCTAACTATGGCTACACCTTC	CASSLSGGISNYGYTF
-	TRBV6-6	-	TRBJ2-3	TGTGCCAGCACCGAAGGGGCAGGGACACCTCGGGATACGCAGTATTTT	CASTEGAGTPRDTQYF
TRBD1	TRBV5-5	-	TRBJ1-4	TGTGCCAGCAGCTTGGGGGACAGGGGGAATGAAAAACTGTTTTTT	CASSLGDRGNEKLFF
TRBD1	TRBV19	-	TRBJ1-2	TGTGCCAGAAGACAGGGTCTCTTTTGTGGCTACACCTTC	CARRQGLFCGYTF